This is a list of T cell receptor beta chains from one sample in a study of T-cell reconstitution after alpha-beta-depleted transplantation in children. TCRdb re-analysed the PCR reads in MiXCR, keeping a single row per CDR3 protein. The sample has almost 500,000 distinct CDR3 sequences, about 10% seen once. Sequenced here: PBMCs, sampled before TCRalphabeta/CD19-depleted stem cell transplant. Source of these receptors: a child between 2 and 9 years old with inherited bone marrow failure, due to receive a stem cell transplant. CDR3s leave out the opening cysteine and the closing phenylalanine or tryptophan.

cdr3_aa v_call
ASSSRGYQPQH TRBV7-2
ASSYYSGRETQY TRBV6-5
ASTPGWGSYNEQF TRBV27
ASSIGQGGTEAF TRBV19
ASSYEAADSPLH TRBV6-2/TRBV6-3
ASSLDAVGGEAF TRBV5-1
ASSQDLITGELF TRBV4-2
ASSFNWGEDIQY TRBV5-5
ASRLPGGSYNEQF TRBV28
ASSGTMTDYEQY TRBV19
ASSLGPGSEQF TRBV7-8
ASSHAPDETDTQY TRBV27
ASSPRGQDNEQF TRBV18
ASSQVVGGVERLATDTQY TRBV4-3
ASSSHDNYNEQF TRBV6-2/TRBV6-3
ASSLDRDETQY TRBV13